What follows are 21 T cell receptor beta chains derived from one specimen sequenced in a study of blood T cell repertoires in COVID-19. TCRdb keeps only in-frame clones here, not all; method: immunoSEQ multiplex PCR. The table shows around 40,000 clones, with about four fifths occurring only once. Input material: peripheral blood. These receptors all come from a woman older than 75 with active or convalescent COVID-19.

The chain carries TRBV5-1 and TRBJ2-3; D possibly corresponds to TRBD1 (5 bases). Germline CDR1 is SGHRS and CDR2 is YFSETQ. The CDR3 has 14 amino acids. V lost 2 bases and J lost 0, with 7 bases in between. CDR3 loop: CASSFRGSTDTQYF. The CDR3 nucleotides read TGCGCCAGCAGCTTTAGGGGAAGCACAGATACGCAGTATTTT.

This clone was counted once. The chain combines TRBV7-9 with TRBJ1-2; 7 bases align to TRBD1. The CDR3 extends over 14 amino acids. Germline V gene lookup returns CDR1 SEHNR and CDR2 FQNEAQ (reference sequence). Trimming took 5 bases from V and 7 from J; bases not matched to a gene: 10. The CDR3 loop is CASSPTTGSGGYTF. DNA for the CDR3: TGTGCCAGCAGCCCGACGACAGGGTCAGGTGGCTACACCTTC.

This rearrangement joins TRBV29-1 to TRBJ2-1, with TRBD2 matching 8 bases. V dropped 3 bases and J dropped 3; count of bases not matched to a gene: 4. Per the germline V gene, CDR1 is SQVTM and CDR2 is ANQGSEA. The CDR3 spans 14 residues. This CDR3 is CSVDGTSGYNEQFF. The CDR3, as DNA: TGCAGCGTTGATGGTACTAGCGGCTACAATGAGCAGTTCTTC.

The V and J genes are TRBV10-1 and TRBJ2-7, with no clear D. This CDR3 is 12 amino acids long. Looked up from germline, CDR1 is WNHNN and CDR2 is SYGVQD (reference sequence). The ends were cut back, 5 bases at V and 6 bases at J, with 11 bases in the middle. The CDR3 DNA reads as TGCGCCAGCAGTACTACTTTGAGCGAGCAGTACTTC. Protein: CASSTTLSEQYF.

This clone has only a few counts. The gene calls are TRBV19 and TRBJ1-1, with 11 nucleotides matching TRBD1. The CDR3 runs 16 residues. Trimming removed 4 bases from V and 2 bases from J; junction bases left unmatched: 6. Looked up from germline, CDR1 is LNHDA and CDR2 is SQIVND (reference sequence). CDR3 sequence (DNA): TGTGCCAGTAGTACACTGGACAGGGGGCTAAACACTGAAGCTTTCTTT. Translated: CASSTLDRGLNTEAFF.

The rearrangement joins TRBV28 to TRBJ2-3; the match to TRBD1 covers 7 bases. Germline values: CDR1 MDHEN, CDR2 SYDVKM. Losses at the gene ends were 1 base for V and 12 bases for J; bases not matched to a gene: 4. The CDR3 is made up of 12 amino acids. The CDR3 protein is CASSLLGTVQYF. In DNA form, the CDR3 reads TGTGCCAGCAGTTTATTGGGGACAGTTCAGTATTTT.

V gene TRBV6-2 or TRBV6-3 combines with J gene TRBJ2-7; 9 nucleotides agree with TRBD2. Germline-derived CDR1 and CDR2 are MNHEY and SVGEGT. The V segment lost 0 bases and the J segment 3 bases; nucleotides outside the gene matches: 12. The CDR3 sequence is 18 residues long. The CDR3: CASSYSMLAGTLYYEQYF. CDR3 DNA: TGTGCCAGCAGTTACTCGATGCTAGCGGGAACTCTATACTACGAGCAGTACTTC.

This chain joins TRBV12-3 or TRBV12-4 and TRBJ1-2, with 8 bases identical to TRBD1. V was clipped by 5 bases and J by 8 bases; unmatched bases: 7. CDR3 length equals 13 residues. The CDR3 loop is CASSPGGAVGYTF. CDR3 DNA: TGTGCCAGCAGTCCAGGGGGCGCCGTCGGCTACACCTTC.

The chain is built from TRBV10-3 and TRBJ2-7, with a weak D call TRBD1 (6 bases). The CDR3 is made up of 16 amino acids. In germline, CDR1 is ENHRY, CDR2 SYGVKD. V was shortened by 7 bases and J by 6 bases, with 25 bases between the two germline ends. CDR3 amino acids: CAITETGTRLLGEQYF. The CDR3 DNA follows: TGTGCCATCACAGAGACCGGGACAAGGCTGCTAGGCGAGCAGTACTTC.

This chain joins TRBV7-6 and TRBJ2-7; 8 bases are a match to TRBD2. Unmatched junction bases numbered 5, after V lost 0 bases and J lost 4 bases. The CDR3 has 15 amino acids. Germline V gives CDR1 SGHVS, CDR2 FNYEAQ. The CDR3 loop is CASSLAASGLYEQYF. In nucleotides, the CDR3 is TGTGCCAGCAGCTTAGCTGCTAGCGGGCTTTACGAGCAGTACTTC.

This clone was seen only a few times. V and J are TRBV28 and TRBJ2-5, with D perhaps TRBD1 (5 bases). V lost 5 bases and J lost 5, with 21 bases in between. This CDR3 region has 16 residues. Germline V gene data show CDR1 as MDHEN and CDR2 as SYDVKM. CDR3 bases: TGTGCCAGCAGTCCCGAGTTTAGGCACAAGGGGGAGACCCAGTACTTC. Translation: CASSPEFRHKGETQYF.

The DNA of the CDR3 is TGTGCCAGCAGCCCAGTAGCGGGAGCCAATGAGCAGTTCTTC. This encodes CASSPVAGANEQFF. V is TRBV3-1 (or the pseudogene TRBV3-2) and J is TRBJ2-1, with TRBD2 matching over 9 bases. Trimming cost V 4 bases and J 6 bases; bases outside gene matches: 4. This CDR3 has 14 amino acids. CDR1 LGHDT and CDR2 YNNKEL come from the germline V gene (reference sequence).

The chain is built from TRBV6-2 or TRBV6-3 and TRBJ2-7; 8 nucleotides agree with TRBD2. The CDR3 covers 13 residues. Germline trimming cut 5 bases from V and 3 bases from J; bases unmatched to any gene: 3. The germline gives CDR1 MNHEY, CDR2 SVGEGT. The CDR3 reads CASSPGLGYEQYF. The CDR3 DNA reads as TGTGCCAGCAGTCCGGGACTAGGCTACGAGCAGTACTTC.

The chain has TRBV7-3 and TRBJ2-7; 13 nucleotides line up with TRBD2. The V gene end was trimmed by 2 bases and the J gene end by 3 bases; junction bases not matched to a gene: 7. Per germline, CDR1 SGHTA and CDR2 FQGTGA. This CDR3 contains 17 residues. The CDR3 region is CASSLGPLAGGVYEQYF. As DNA, the CDR3 is TGTGCCAGCAGCTTAGGCCCACTAGCGGGGGGGGTCTACGAGCAGTACTTC.

Only a few counts were recorded for this clone. The chain employs TRBV4-2 and TRBJ2-7; TRBD2 matches 9 bases. This CDR3 spans 15 amino acids. Trimming removed 4 bases from V and 5 bases from J; junction bases left unmatched: 9. CDR1 and CDR2 (germline): LGHNA, YNFKEQ. CDR3 amino acids: CASSRDSGGGNEQYF. The CDR3 DNA reads as TGTGCCAGCAGCCGGGATAGCGGGGGCGGGAACGAGCAGTACTTC.

This clone was counted once. Other DNA sequences within the sample encode an identical CDR3. The chain uses TRBV29-1 and TRBJ2-5; tentative D call: TRBD1 (5 bases). The CDR3 has 11 amino acids. Looked up from germline, CDR1 is SQVTM and CDR2 is ANQGSEA. V lost 6 bases and J lost 5, with 10 bases in between. The CDR3 region has the DNA TGCAGCGTCAAAAAGGGGGAGACCCAGTACTTC. This gives the protein CSVKKGETQYF.

This chain links TRBV2 with TRBJ2-1; TRBD2 matches 7 bases. The germline V gene has CDR1 SNHLY and CDR2 FYNNEI. CDR3 length: 15 residues. V gave up 8 bases and J gave up 3 bases; unmatched junction bases: 10. Written as DNA, the CDR3 is TGTGCCAGCCAAGAGGCGGGAGTTGGCTACAATGAGCAGTTCTTC. It encodes CASQEAGVGYNEQFF.

The rearrangement links TRBV27 to TRBJ1-6; D is undetermined. The germline gives CDR1 MNHEY, CDR2 SMNVEV (reference sequence). The V and J ends lost 5 bases and 0 bases respectively, with 5 bases between them. This CDR3 is 14 amino acids long. CDR3 amino acids: CASSLSSYNSPLHF. CDR3 bases: TGTGCCAGCAGTCTCAGCTCCTATAATTCACCCCTCCACTTT.

This clone was counted a few times. This chain joins TRBV7-8 and TRBJ1-4, with D perhaps TRBD1 (5 bases). The germline gives CDR1 SGHVS, CDR2 FQNEAQ. The CDR3 runs 18 residues. Trimming took 1 base from V and 5 from J, leaving 20 bases between them. The CDR3 sequence is CASSLVDEPGLNNEKLFF. The CDR3 region has the DNA TGTGCCAGCAGCTTAGTTGACGAACCGGGACTGAACAATGAAAAACTGTTTTTT.

V usage is TRBV7-9 and J usage is TRBJ1-3, with unresolved D. Germline loops: CDR1 SEHNR, CDR2 FQNEAQ (reference sequence). The V end was cut by 3 bases, the J end by 0 bases, with 9 bases between. The CDR3 has 15 residues. This CDR3 is CASSLDSRSGNTIYF. Written as DNA, the CDR3 is TGTGCCAGCAGCTTGGACTCCCGCTCTGGAAACACCATATATTTT.

The gene calls are TRBV15 and TRBJ1-4; D is perhaps TRBD1 (6 bases). The length of the CDR3 is 14 residues. CDR1 and CDR2 from the germline V gene are LNHNV and YYDKDF (reference sequence). The V and J ends lost 5 bases and 9 bases respectively, with 16 bases between them. The CDR3 is CATSAGAIKKKLFF. The CDR3, as DNA: TGTGCCACCAGCGCGGGGGCGATTAAGAAAAAACTGTTTTTT.